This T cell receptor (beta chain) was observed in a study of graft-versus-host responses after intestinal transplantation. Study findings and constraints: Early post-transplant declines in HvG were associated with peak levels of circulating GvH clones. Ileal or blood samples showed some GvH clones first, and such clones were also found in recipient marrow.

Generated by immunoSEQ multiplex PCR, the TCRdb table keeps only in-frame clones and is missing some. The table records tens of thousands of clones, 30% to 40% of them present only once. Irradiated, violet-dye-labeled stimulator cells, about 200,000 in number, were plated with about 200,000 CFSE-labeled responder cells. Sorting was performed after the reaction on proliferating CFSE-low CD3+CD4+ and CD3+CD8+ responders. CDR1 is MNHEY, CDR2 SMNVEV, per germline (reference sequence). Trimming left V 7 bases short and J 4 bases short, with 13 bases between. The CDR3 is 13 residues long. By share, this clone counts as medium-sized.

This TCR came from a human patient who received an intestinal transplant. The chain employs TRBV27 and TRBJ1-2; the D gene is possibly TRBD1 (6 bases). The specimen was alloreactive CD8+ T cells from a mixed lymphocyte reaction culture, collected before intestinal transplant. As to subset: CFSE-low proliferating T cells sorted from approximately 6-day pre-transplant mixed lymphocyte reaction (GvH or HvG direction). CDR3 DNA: TGTGCCAGCATCCTGACAGGAACCTATGGCTACACCTTC. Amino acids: CASILTGTYGYTF.